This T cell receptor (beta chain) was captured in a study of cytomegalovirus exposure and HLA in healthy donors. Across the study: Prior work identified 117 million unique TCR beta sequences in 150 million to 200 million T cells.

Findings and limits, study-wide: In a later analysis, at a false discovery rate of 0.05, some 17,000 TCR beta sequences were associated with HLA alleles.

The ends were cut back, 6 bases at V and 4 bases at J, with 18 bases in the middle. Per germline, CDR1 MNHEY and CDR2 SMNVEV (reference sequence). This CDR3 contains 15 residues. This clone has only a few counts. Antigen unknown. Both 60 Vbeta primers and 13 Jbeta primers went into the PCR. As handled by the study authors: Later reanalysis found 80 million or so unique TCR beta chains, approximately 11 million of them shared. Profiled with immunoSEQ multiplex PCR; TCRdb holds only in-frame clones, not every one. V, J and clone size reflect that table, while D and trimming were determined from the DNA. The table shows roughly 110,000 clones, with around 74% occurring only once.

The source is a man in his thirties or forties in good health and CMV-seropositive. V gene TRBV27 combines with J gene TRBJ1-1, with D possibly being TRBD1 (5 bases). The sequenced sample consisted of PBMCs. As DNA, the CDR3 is TGTGCCAGCAGCCAGGGACCGGGAGGGGTCACTGAAGCTTTCTTT. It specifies CASSQGPGGVTEAFF.